Sequencing of this TCR beta chain was carried out in a study of blood T cell repertoires in COVID-19. Some clones are missing from TCRdb's copy, which holds only in-frame ones; the method was immunoSEQ multiplex PCR. The data show over 110,000 clones, with around 90% seen just once and approximately 2% held by the top ten. The CDR3 covers 14 residues. Trimming cost V 1 base and J 5 bases, with 10 bases left between them. Germline CDR1 reads SGHDN; CDR2 reads FVKESK. The rearrangement uses TRBV14 and TRBJ2-3; D is undetermined. This receptor was identified in a man in his 70s with acute or convalescent COVID-19. Sample: peripheral blood. The DNA of the CDR3 is TGTGCCAGCAGCCAAGCGGTCGCTTTAGATACGCAGTATTTT. As protein: CASSQAVALDTQYF.